This TCR beta chain appears in the sequencing data of a study of response to subunit inactivated influenza vaccine. Germline V gives CDR1 MNHEY, CDR2 SVGAGI. The CDR3 sequence is 13 residues long. Trimming took off 0 bases at V and 4 bases at J, with 6 bases between the two ends. Each CDR3 protein is one row after TCRdb ran MiXCR on the RT-PCR reads. This sample has about 570,000 distinct CDR3 sequences; about 11% occur once, and the top ten carry 9.5% to 12%. The same data also contributed to another study, on T cells expressing NK-cell markers. According to that study: As the method of synthesis, 5'RACE template switching with UMIs yielded TCR beta cDNA. Sorting of alpha-beta TCR T cells alone was achieved in several experiments with an anti-gamma-delta TCR antibody.

This clonotype was sampled from a man aged 45 to 65 who received an inactivated influenza vaccine. The sample was PBMCs from blood, taken on the day of vaccination. The chain joins TRBV6-5 to TRBJ2-5; D not resolved. The CDR3 loop is CASSYSRLETQYF. CDR3 DNA: TGTGCCAGCAGTTACTCGAGATTAGAGACCCAGTACTTC.